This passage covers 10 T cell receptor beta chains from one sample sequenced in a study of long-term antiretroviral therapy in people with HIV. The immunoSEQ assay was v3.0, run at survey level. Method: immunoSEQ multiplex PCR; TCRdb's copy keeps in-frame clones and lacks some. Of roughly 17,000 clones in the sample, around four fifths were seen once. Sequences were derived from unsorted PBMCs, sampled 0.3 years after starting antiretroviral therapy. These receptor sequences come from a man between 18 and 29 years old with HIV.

Here the CDR3 reads CASSLSNSVGRGIYNEQFF. The CDR3 region has the DNA TGTGCCAGCAGTTTATCGAATAGTGTTGGGCGGGGGATTTACAATGAGCAGTTCTTC. The J gene is TRBJ2-1, the V gene TRBV27, with TRBD2 matching 7 bases. Per germline, CDR1 MNHEY and CDR2 SMNVEV (reference sequence). CDR3 size: 19 residues. J gave up 4 bases and V 0 bases, and 15 bases lay outside the gene matches.

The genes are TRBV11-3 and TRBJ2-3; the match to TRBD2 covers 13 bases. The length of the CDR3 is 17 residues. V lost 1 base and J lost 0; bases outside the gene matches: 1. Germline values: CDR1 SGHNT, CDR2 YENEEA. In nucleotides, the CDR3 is TGTGCCAGCAGCTTAGGACTAGCGGGGGGAAGCACAGATACGCAGTATTTT. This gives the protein CASSLGLAGGSTDTQYF.

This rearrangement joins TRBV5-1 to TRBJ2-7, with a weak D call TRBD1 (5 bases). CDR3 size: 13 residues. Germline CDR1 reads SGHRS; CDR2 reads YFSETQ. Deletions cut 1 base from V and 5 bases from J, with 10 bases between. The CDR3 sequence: CASSLTQANEQYV. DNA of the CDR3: TGCGCCAGCAGCTTGACACAGGCCAACGAGCAGTACGTC.

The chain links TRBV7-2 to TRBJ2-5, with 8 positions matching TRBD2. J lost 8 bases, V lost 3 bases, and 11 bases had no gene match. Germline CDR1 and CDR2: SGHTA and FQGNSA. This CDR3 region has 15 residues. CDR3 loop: CASSFGTRGGRTQYF. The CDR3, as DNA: TGTGCCAGCAGCTTCGGGACTAGGGGGGGAAGAACCCAGTACTTC.

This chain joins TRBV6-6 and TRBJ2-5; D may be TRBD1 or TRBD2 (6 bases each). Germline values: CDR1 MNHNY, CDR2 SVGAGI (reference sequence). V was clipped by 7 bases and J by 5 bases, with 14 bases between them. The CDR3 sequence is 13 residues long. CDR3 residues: CASTGAPEETQYF. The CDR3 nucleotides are TGTGCCAGCACGGGGGCTCCGGAGGAGACCCAGTACTTC.

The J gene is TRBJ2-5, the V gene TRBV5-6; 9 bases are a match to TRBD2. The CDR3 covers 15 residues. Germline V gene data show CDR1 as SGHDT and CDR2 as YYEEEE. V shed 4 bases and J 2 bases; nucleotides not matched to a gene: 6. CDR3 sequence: CASSPGTSGQETQYF. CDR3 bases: TGTGCCAGCAGCCCCGGCACTAGCGGGCAAGAGACCCAGTACTTC.

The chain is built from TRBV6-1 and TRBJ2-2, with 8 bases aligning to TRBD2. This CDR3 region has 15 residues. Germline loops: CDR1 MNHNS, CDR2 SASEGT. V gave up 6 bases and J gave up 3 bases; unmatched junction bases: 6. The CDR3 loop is CASRPGGADTGELFF. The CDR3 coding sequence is TGTGCCAGCAGACCCGGGGGGGCCGACACCGGGGAGCTGTTTTTT.

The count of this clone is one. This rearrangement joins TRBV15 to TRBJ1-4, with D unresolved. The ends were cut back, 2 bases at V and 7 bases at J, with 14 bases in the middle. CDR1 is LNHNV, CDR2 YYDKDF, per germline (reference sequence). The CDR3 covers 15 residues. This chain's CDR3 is CATSRWVAPGEKLFF. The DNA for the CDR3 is TGTGCCACCAGCAGATGGGTGGCTCCAGGTGAAAAACTGTTTTTT.

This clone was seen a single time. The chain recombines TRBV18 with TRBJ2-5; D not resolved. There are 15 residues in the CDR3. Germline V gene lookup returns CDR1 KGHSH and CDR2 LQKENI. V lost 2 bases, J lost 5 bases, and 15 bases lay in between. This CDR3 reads CASSPITTSEETQYF. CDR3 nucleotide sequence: TGTGCCAGCTCACCAATCACGACCTCTGAGGAGACCCAGTACTTC.

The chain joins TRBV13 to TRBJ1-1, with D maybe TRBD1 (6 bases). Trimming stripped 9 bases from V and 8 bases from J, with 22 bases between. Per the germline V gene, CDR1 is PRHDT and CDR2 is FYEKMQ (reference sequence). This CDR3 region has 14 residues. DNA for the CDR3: TGTGCCAGTAACGAACAGGGCCTTTTTGAAGAAGCTTTCTTT. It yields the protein CASNEQGLFEEAFF.